This T cell receptor beta chain comes out of a study of blood T cells in healthy people across ages. This clonotype was seen more than once but under ten times. Trimming removed 6 bases from V and 8 bases from J; junction bases left unmatched: 9. The CDR3 loop spans 15 amino acids. A second PCR, run for about 7 to 11 cycles, used a sample-barcoded 5' primer plus a J-beta primer mix. From the 5' RACE reads, TCRdb called clonotypes with MiXCR, one entry per CDR3 protein. The data contain some 550,000 distinct CDR3 sequences, around half of them singletons. Sequences were obtained from blood. The chain combines TRBV12-3 or TRBV12-4 with TRBJ2-1; 11 positions agree with TRBD2. This sequence originates from an elderly man in good health. In DNA form, the CDR3 reads TGTGCCAGCAGCCCTACTAGCGGGAGCTTTCATGAGCAGTTCTTC. Its protein is CASSPTSGSFHEQFF.